These 14 T cell receptor beta chains were all obtained from the same sample, sequenced in a study of patients and donors after allogeneic stem cell transplantation. TCRdb re-derived calls from the RT-PCR reads in MiXCR, one entry per CDR3 protein. The sample lists a few hundred thousand distinct CDR3 sequences, 12% to 15% occurring once. Sequencing was carried out using blood, either unsorted or a sorted T cell fraction (not recorded which). These receptors originate from a human donor who was either an allogeneic HSCT recipient or a stem cell or donor lymphocyte infusion donor (not recorded which). It is not recorded whose cells these are; they may come from a transplant donor.

This clonotype was seen repeatedly, ten times or more. The chain couples TRBV5-1 to TRBJ1-1; D unclear. The CDR3 totals 14 residues. Germline V gene lookup returns CDR1 SGHRS and CDR2 YFSETQ. Trimming cost V 3 bases and J 3 bases, with 12 bases left between them. CDR3 in amino acids: CASSSGFAYTEAFF. Written as DNA, the CDR3 is TGCGCCAGCAGCTCCGGATTCGCTTACACTGAAGCTTTCTTT.

The CDR3 sequence: CSAARTVNTEAFF. CDR3 nucleotides: TGCAGTGCAGCCCGGACAGTGAACACTGAAGCTTTCTTT. The chain is built from TRBV20-1 and TRBJ1-1, with D tentatively TRBD1 (6 bases). Trimming took 6 bases from V and 0 from J, leaving 11 bases between them. The length of the CDR3 is 13 residues. Germline CDR1 and CDR2: DFQATT and SNEGSKA (reference sequence).

A remark on this clonotype: The conserved phenylalanine or tryptophan is not found at the CDR3 terminus, so this likely reflects a read error. The rearrangement joins TRBV27 to TRBJ2-7, with 8 bases matching TRBD1. This CDR3 has 15 amino acids. With V trimmed by 5 bases and J by 4 bases, 10 bases remained unmatched. Germline V gene lookup returns CDR1 MNHEY and CDR2 SMNVEV (reference sequence). The CDR3: CASSPQTGTGYEQYH. The CDR3, as DNA: TGTGCCAGCAGTCCCCAGACCGGGACAGGATACGAGCAGTACCAT.

This clonotype was seen only a few times. The rearrangement uses TRBV19 and TRBJ2-7; 12 bases line up with TRBD1. Germline V gives CDR1 LNHDA, CDR2 SQIVND (reference sequence). This CDR3 has 13 residues. V shed 9 bases, J shed 5 bases, and the junction held 5 bases outside the gene matches. Here the CDR3 DNA reads TGTGCCAGGCGGGACAGGGGGCCACACGAGCAGTACTTC. Protein product: CARRDRGPHEQYF.

This clonotype was detected only a few times. At one boundary the junction diverges from the germline segment, which might be a read error. The J gene is TRBJ2-7, the V gene TRBV9, with D tentatively TRBD2 (6 bases). CDR3 size: 14 residues. The germline CDR1 and CDR2 sequences are SGDLS and YYNGEE. The CDR3 DNA reads TGTGCCAGAAGCGTAGCGGTGAGCTCCTACGAGCAGTACTTC. Its protein is CARSVAVSSYEQYF.

This clonotype was found a few times. The V and J genes are TRBV6-6 and TRBJ2-7; 7 nucleotides agree with TRBD1. The ends lost 5 bases at V and 4 bases at J; junction bases unmatched: 5. The CDR3 sequence is 13 residues long. CDR1 and CDR2 from the germline V gene are MNHNY and SVGAGI (reference sequence). CDR3 sequence (DNA): TGTGCCAGCAGTCGGACAGGCTTTTACGAGCAGTACTTC. It translates to CASSRTGFYEQYF.

The gene calls are TRBV4-3 and TRBJ2-1; TRBD2 matches 9 bases. The CDR3 has 16 residues. V shed 0 bases, J shed 1 base, and the junction held 1 base outside the gene matches. CDR1 and CDR2 from the germline V gene are LGHNA and YSLEER. CDR3 sequence (DNA): TGCGCCAGCAGCCAAGAGCGGGGGGGGTCCTACAATGAGCAGTTCTTC. It yields the protein CASSQERGGSYNEQFF.

This clonotype was counted between two and nine times. The V call is TRBV6-4, the J call TRBJ2-2; tentatively, D is TRBD2 (5 bases). The CDR3 has 15 amino acids. V was cut by 2 bases and J by 1 base, with 8 bases left in between. From germline, CDR1 is MRHNA and CDR2 SNTAGT. CDR3 DNA sequence: TGTGCCAGCAGTGACGTTGCGGGGAACACCGGGGAGCTGTTTTTT. It encodes CASSDVAGNTGELFF.

The CDR3 spells CASSQDVAGVSTDTQYF. DNA for the CDR3: TGCGCCAGCAGCCAAGACGTAGCGGGGGTTAGCACAGATACGCAGTATTTT. The chain carries TRBV4-3 and TRBJ2-3, with 9 bases lining up with TRBD2. Trimming cost V 0 bases and J 0 bases; bases outside gene matches: 4. The CDR3 length is 17 residues. Germline assignment: CDR1 LGHNA and CDR2 YSLEER.

This clonotype was counted between two and nine times. The chain uses TRBV9 and TRBJ2-3; TRBD2 matches at 8 bases. Germline trimming cut 0 bases from V and 3 bases from J; bases unmatched to any gene: 3. Germline V gives CDR1 SGDLS, CDR2 YYNGEE. The CDR3 is 15 residues long. CDR3 in amino acids: CASSVEAGGTDTQYF. Here the CDR3 DNA reads TGTGCCAGCAGCGTAGAGGCGGGGGGAACAGATACGCAGTATTTT.

This clonotype occurred a few times. The J gene is TRBJ2-1, the V gene TRBV12-5; no clear D gene. The CDR3 covers 15 residues. The germline gives CDR1 LGHNT, CDR2 FRNRAP. Trimming shortened V by 7 bases and J by 0 bases, and 13 bases separated the two germline ends. The CDR3 region is CASAPDQISYNEQFF. The CDR3 DNA reads as TGTGCTAGTGCCCCGGACCAGATCTCCTACAATGAGCAGTTCTTC.

The CDR3 sequence is CASSQHRPGQGDDGYTF. The CDR3, as DNA: TGTGCCAGCAGCCAGCACCGCCCCGGACAGGGGGATGATGGCTACACCTTC. The V call is TRBV12-3 or TRBV12-4, the J call TRBJ1-2; 10 bases fit TRBD1. J was trimmed by 6 bases and V by 6 bases; bases with no gene match: 16. This CDR3 has 17 residues.

This clonotype was detected many times. This chain links TRBV7-8 with TRBJ2-1; D possibly corresponds to TRBD1 (6 bases). V lost 5 bases and J 9 bases, leaving 11 bases between the germline ends. The CDR3 is 12 amino acids. The germline V gene encodes CDR1 SGHVS and CDR2 FQNEAQ. CDR3 sequence: CASSLLGGEQFF. The CDR3 region has the DNA TGTGCCAGCAGCCTACTAGGGGGTGAGCAGTTCTTC.

This chain uses TRBV6-1 with TRBJ2-7, with 9 bases aligning to TRBD1. The CDR3 is made up of 15 amino acids. V was pared by 5 bases and J by 2 bases, with 7 bases of the junction left unmatched. CDR1 MNHNS and CDR2 SASEGT come from the germline V gene. In DNA, the CDR3 is TGTGCCAGCAGTCCCGGACAGGGGATCCCCTACGAGCAGTACTTC. Translated: CASSPGQGIPYEQYF.